This is a list of T cell receptor beta chains from one sample in a study of blood T cell repertoires in COVID-19. Only in-frame clones appear in the TCRdb table, and some are missing; sequencing was by immunoSEQ multiplex PCR. The table has 250,000 to 400,000 clones, approximately 90% seen once; the top ten hold 1.5% to 2%. Sequenced sample: peripheral blood. The source is a woman in her thirties with COVID-19, enrolled during active disease. Both conserved end residues are part of each CDR3. The D gene is left open where the match is weak. Size values are once, few and many counts, or a class for expanded clones, and some rows have none.

>TRBJ2-7|NA|TRBV5-1|TRBD2
TGCGCCAGCAGCACGGGACTAGCGGGCTACGAGCAGTACTTC
CASSTGLAGYEQYF
>TRBJ1-3|NA|TRBV5-6|TRBD1
TGTGCCAGCAGACTAAGGGGGACAGGGTTTGGAAACACCATATATTTT
CASRLRGTGFGNTIYF
>TRBJ1-1|NA|TRBV10-3|NA
TGTGCCATCAGCGCAGGAGGGAACACTGAAGCTTTCTTT
CAISAGGNTEAFF
>TRBJ1-2|NA|TRBV4-1|TRBD1
TGCGCCAGCAGCCAAGACGGACAGGGGGTCTATGGCTACACCTTC
CASSQDGQGVYGYTF
>TRBJ2-3|NA|TRBV6-4|TRBD2
TGTGCCAGCAGTGACAGAGCGGGGTCGAGCACAGATACGCAGTATTTT
CASSDRAGSSTDTQYF
>TRBJ1-2|few|TRBV21-1|NA
TGTGCCAGCAGCAAAGAGGTACAGGATAACTATGGCTACACCTTC
CASSKEVQDNYGYTF
>TRBJ1-2|NA|TRBV1|NA
TGCACCAGCAGCCAAGTTAGGAACAGGGGGGGGTTATACTATGGCTACACCTTC
CTSSQVRNRGGLYYGYTF
>TRBJ2-1|NA|TRBV5-5|NA
TGTGCCAGCAGCTCAAGCGGTCTTCGCAATGAGCAGTTCTTC
CASSSSGLRNEQFF
>TRBJ2-2|NA|TRBV6-1|NA
TGTGCCAGCAGTGAAGCGGCGGGTTCCGGGGAGCTGTTTTTT
CASSEAAGSGELFF
>TRBJ2-7|NA|TRBV6-2/TRBV6-3|NA
TGTGCCAGCAGCTCCACTAGGATCGAGCAGTACTTC
CASSSTRIEQYF
>TRBJ1-5|NA|TRBV10-2|NA
TGCGCCAGCAGCACCCCGGGACAAGGCAATCAGCCCCAGCATTTT
CASSTPGQGNQPQHF
>TRBJ1-2|NA|TRBV5-1|TRBD1
TGCGCCAGCAGCTTGGCCGGACAGGGGGATGGCTACACCTTC
CASSLAGQGDGYTF
>TRBJ1-1|NA|TRBV5-5|TRBD1
TGTGCCAGCAGCCCGGGACAGGGGAACACTGAAGCTTTCTTT
CASSPGQGNTEAFF
>TRBJ2-1|NA|TRBV3-1/TRBV3-2|TRBD2
TGTGCCAGCAGCGCAATTCGACTAGCGGGGGGCCACAATGAGCAGTTCTTC
CASSAIRLAGGHNEQFF
>TRBJ1-1|NA|TRBV7-3|TRBD1
TGTGCCAGCAGCCCAGGGGGCCGTACTGAAGCTTTCTTT
CASSPGGRTEAFF